This paragraph reports one T cell receptor (beta chain). CDR3 length: 14 residues. CDR1 LGHNA and CDR2 YSLEER come from the germline V gene. Trimming at V came to 1 base and at J to 5 bases, leaving 5 bases not matched to a gene. Brentuximab vedotin exposure varied among the patients, all of whom had relapsed after autologous stem cell transplantation. This entry is derived from a study of PD-1 blockade in classical Hodgkin lymphoma. Only in-frame clones appear in the TCRdb table, and some are missing; sequencing was by immunoSEQ multiplex PCR. The table records around 26,000 clones, roughly 80% of them present only once.

The sequencing used peripheral blood mononuclear cells (PBMCs), collected before the second cycle of nivolumab. This chain joins TRBV4-3 and TRBJ2-7; 7 bases map to TRBD2. The source is a human donor with classical Hodgkin lymphoma. CDR3 amino acids: CASSQVYGTNEQYF. In nucleotides, the CDR3 is TGCGCCAGCAGCCAAGTGTACGGGACTAACGAGCAGTACTTC.